This TCR beta chain was sequenced during a study of blood T cell repertoires in COVID-19 (dated by TCRdb to 2020 to 2021). Broadly, across the study: The collaborator samples originated in the United States, Italy and Spain and spanned the acute and convalescent phases of COVID-19. The repertoires were made available in a free public database intended to serve as a resource for research on the immune response to SARS-CoV-2. The samples were drawn from the first 160 participants of the ongoing ImmuneRACE study and from roughly 1,300 subjects provided by 6 global collaborators. Sample metadata almost always included a de-identified subject ID, COVID-19 status, age in years and sex. The prospective study material was composed of cDNA or gDNA derived from T cells, B-cell-depleted T cells, or PBMCs. Where HLA class I and class II types were available, the types were taken from metadata supplied by the sample provider, not from assay-based typing. Subjects who had been exposed to COVID-19, were actively infected with it, or had recovered from it provided the deeply sampled blood TCRbeta repertoires that made up the dataset. Beyond this particular receptor, the publication reports: How much clinical and demographic metadata was included differed by source and by participant, and the metadata was provided uncurated.

The germline V gene sets CDR1 to MNHNS and CDR2 to SASEGT. The CDR3, from cysteine to phenylalanine, totals 12 residues. Left in the record is the CDR3 DNA by itself, 36 bases read in frame from the first base. Relative to germline, V is 0 bases shorter and J is 9 bases shorter, with 8 bases between their ends. The immunoSEQ Assay, a bias-controlled multiplex PCR, was used to amplify TCRbeta CDR3 regions from genomic DNA. The study's processing was this. The number of nucleated cells in each sample was estimated from the amplification of reference gene primers within the assay. Sequence reads were collapsed and filtered to measure the absolute abundance of every unique TCRbeta CDR3 rearrangement. For each sample, productive Simpson clonality was calculated as the square root of Simpson's diversity index over productive rearrangements. Here the immuneACCESS table is served through TCRdb, limited to in-frame sequences with V and J called. Missing clones are a known gap in these copies; in checked studies unresolved V genes cover under half, and the rest lacks a known reason. V and J calls and clone size are as listed in that table; D and trimming were resolved from the DNA. The sample records 400,000 to 450,000 clones, about 90% of which are singletons. The top ten hold roughly 0.66% of the sample.

Enrolling through a virtual design, the prospective study's participants ranged in age from roughly 18 to 100 years and lived across approximately 25 United States geographic areas. Cohort assignment in the prospective study relied on participant-reported clinical history from a screening survey and a study questionnaire. For ImmuneRACE Cohort 3, a participant was defined as recovered based on two consecutive negative NP/OP PCR tests, clearance by a healthcare professional, or resolution of symptoms. Each participant in the prospective study had whole blood, serum and a nasopharyngeal or oropharyngeal swab collected by mobile phlebotomists. Over a roughly 2-month period, participants in the prospective study had the option of providing additional blood draws and questionnaires. Prospective study blood samples were shipped either frozen or at room temperature before DNA extraction. Points on this clone: This clone's antigen is unknown. No clone much larger than this one lies a single base away; base qualities are absent.

The source of this sequence is a man younger than 35 who had recovered from COVID-19. Sequences were obtained from PBMCs or T cells enriched from blood (not recorded which). Recombination connected TRBV6-1 to TRBJ1-1, with an unclear D gene assignment. The CDR3 protein is CASSEAQVKAFF. The DNA sequence is as follows: TGTGCCAGCAGTGAAGCGCAGGTCAAAGCTTTCTTT.